Below are 22 T cell receptor beta chains sequenced from a single sample in a study of T cells in tuberculosis. The table came from immunoSEQ multiplex PCR; TCRdb's copy has only in-frame clones and leaves some out. Of tens of thousands of clones in the sample, around 81% were seen once. Thawed, overnight-rested PBMC were stained with GMM-loaded CD1B tetramer, viability dye and anti-CD3, then sorted. The lipid loaded on the CD1B tetramers was C32 glucose monomycolate from Rhodococcus equi. The sequenced material came from CD1b-GMM tetramer-negative cells sorted from PBMCs. The source is an adult woman with latent tuberculosis.

J is TRBJ2-3 and V is TRBV28; D possibly corresponds to TRBD1 (6 bases). Per germline, CDR1 MDHEN and CDR2 SYDVKM. Trimming pared 6 bases from V and 0 bases from J, leaving 10 bases between. The length of the CDR3 is 14 residues. The DNA for the CDR3 is TGTGCCAGCAGCCACAGGGTTAGCACAGATACGCAGTATTTT. This encodes CASSHRVSTDTQYF.

CDR3 amino acids: CASNLEGAKDSPLHF. CDR3 DNA: TGTGCCAGCAACCTCGAGGGAGCGAAAGACTCACCCCTCCACTTT. V gene TRBV6-5 combines with J gene TRBJ1-6; no clear D gene. Between the trimmed V and J ends, which lost 7 bases and 10 bases, there was a span of 20 bases. The germline V gene encodes CDR1 MNHEY and CDR2 SVGAGI. This CDR3 is built from 15 residues.

The J gene is TRBJ2-1, the V gene TRBV11-2, with TRBD2 as a possible D gene (6 bases). CDR1 and CDR2 from the germline V gene are SGHAT and FQNNGV. V lost 5 bases, J lost 6 bases, and 8 bases lay in between. This CDR3 has 12 residues. The CDR3 bases are TGTGCCAGCAGCGACGGGGGCAATGAGCAGTTCTTC. It specifies CASSDGGNEQFF.

V usage is TRBV27 and J usage is TRBJ2-1; 8 nucleotides align to TRBD2. Germline-derived CDR1 and CDR2 are MNHEY and SMNVEV (reference sequence). With 6 bases clipped from V and 5 bases from J, the junction kept 18 bases outside the gene matches. The CDR3 is made up of 18 amino acids. The CDR3 loop is CASSLIPPGTRGDNEQFF. The CDR3 DNA reads as TGTGCCAGCAGCCTAATCCCACCCGGGACTAGAGGGGACAATGAGCAGTTCTTC.

This chain links TRBV2 with TRBJ2-3; 7 bases are a match to TRBD1. The ends lost 6 bases at V and 3 bases at J; junction bases unmatched: 9. Germline V gene data show CDR1 as SNHLY and CDR2 as FYNNEI. The CDR3 has 15 residues. The CDR3 coding sequence is TGTGCCAGCAGGAAAGGGACAGCCCGAACAGATACGCAGTATTTT. Amino acid sequence: CASRKGTARTDTQYF.

The V call is TRBV7-3, the J call TRBJ2-3; TRBD2 might be the D (5 bases). Germline CDR1 and CDR2: SGHTA and FQGTGA. The CDR3 has 14 residues. V dropped 3 bases and J dropped 2 bases, with 9 bases sitting between them. CDR3 nucleotide sequence: TGTGCCAGCAGCTTCCGGACTCTCACAGATACGCAGTATTTT. Translated: CASSFRTLTDTQYF.

The V call is TRBV7-8, the J call TRBJ1-2; TRBD1 matches at 9 bases. Germline loops: CDR1 SGHVS, CDR2 FQNEAQ. This CDR3 region has 15 residues. V was clipped by 5 bases and J by 5 bases; unmatched bases: 9. This CDR3 is CASSPSGQGSYGYTF. The CDR3 DNA reads as TGTGCCAGCAGCCCTTCGGGACAGGGATCATATGGCTACACCTTC.

This clone was counted a few times. V usage is TRBV4-1 and J usage is TRBJ1-1; unclear D gene. From germline, CDR1 is MGHRA and CDR2 YSYEKL. This CDR3 comprises 13 residues. Between the trimmed V and J ends, which lost 6 bases and 5 bases, there was a span of 13 bases. In DNA, the CDR3 is TGCGCCAGCAGTGTTGTATGGGAGACTGAAGCTTTCTTT. As protein: CASSVVWETEAFF.

The CDR3: CASSLGPTSGTDTQYF. Here the CDR3 DNA reads TGTGCCAGCAGTTTAGGGCCCACTAGCGGCACAGATACGCAGTATTTT. J is TRBJ2-3 and V is TRBV28, with 7 bases identical to TRBD2. This CDR3 region has 16 residues. The trim removed 2 bases at V and 1 base at J, leaving 6 bases unmatched. Germline V gives CDR1 MDHEN, CDR2 SYDVKM.

The V and J genes are TRBV2 and TRBJ1-2; weak D call: TRBD1 (6 bases). Germline CDR1 and CDR2: SNHLY and FYNNEI. Trimming removed 9 bases from V and 7 bases from J, with 18 bases in between. The CDR3 extends over 13 amino acids. Here the CDR3 reads CARQGPIGGGYTF. CDR3 nucleotides: TGTGCCAGACAGGGCCCCATAGGAGGTGGCTACACCTTC. Variable domain in full (rest from reference TRBV2 and TRBJ1-2): EPEVTQTPSHQVTQMGQEVILRCVPISNHLYFYWYRQILGQKVEFLVSFYNNEISEKSEIFDDQFSVERPDGSNFTLKIRSTKLEDSAMYFCARQGPIGGGYTFGSGTRLTVV.

This rearrangement joins TRBV6-6 to TRBJ2-5; 9 bases match TRBD1. CDR3 length equals 14 residues. J gave up 5 bases and V 4 bases, and 5 bases lay outside the gene matches. Germline V lookup: CDR1 MNHNY, CDR2 SVGAGI (reference sequence). The chain's CDR3 is CASSSTGGGETQYF. CDR3 nucleotide sequence: TGTGCCAGCAGTTCCACAGGGGGCGGTGAGACCCAGTACTTC.

This chain joins TRBV18 and TRBJ2-7; D not certain. CDR1 is KGHSH and CDR2 is LQKENI in the germline V gene. This CDR3 has 12 amino acids. The V end was cut by 3 bases, the J end by 2 bases, with 5 bases between. Here the CDR3 DNA reads TGTGCCAGCTCACCGTCTACCTACGAGCAGTACTTC. Its translation: CASSPSTYEQYF.

V usage is TRBV27 and J usage is TRBJ2-7; D gene uncertain. Germline CDR1 reads MNHEY; CDR2 reads SMNVEV (reference sequence). The CDR3 loop spans 15 amino acids. With 5 bases removed from V and 5 bases from J, the gap between germline ends came to 19 bases. CDR3 amino acids: CASSPNRVLSNEQYF. The CDR3 bases are TGTGCCAGCAGTCCCAACCGGGTCCTTTCCAACGAGCAGTACTTC.

The chain joins TRBV5-4 to TRBJ1-3; no reliable D call. The CDR3 runs to 16 residues. Per germline, CDR1 SGHNT and CDR2 YYREEE (reference sequence). V was clipped by 4 bases and J by 0 bases, with 14 bases between them. The CDR3, as DNA: TGTGCCAGCAGCCCCGGGGTCCACTACTCTGGAAACACCATATATTTT. It codes for CASSPGVHYSGNTIYF.

The chain joins TRBV28 to TRBJ2-4; weak D call: TRBD1 (6 bases). Germline values: CDR1 MDHEN, CDR2 SYDVKM. This CDR3 has 15 amino acids. V lost 3 bases and J lost 0, with 9 bases in between. The CDR3 is CASSFYREAKNIQYF. CDR3 coding DNA: TGTGCCAGCAGTTTCTACAGGGAAGCCAAAAACATTCAGTACTTC.

CDR3 in DNA: TGTGCCAGCAGCCCGGGGGACAGGGGTCCCTACGAGCAGTACTTC. Encoded protein: CASSPGDRGPYEQYF. The chain carries TRBV7-6 and TRBJ2-7, with TRBD1 identical over 10 bases. V lost 5 bases to trimming and J lost 2 bases; unmatched junction nucleotides: 6. CDR3 length equals 15 residues. The germline V gene encodes CDR1 SGHVS and CDR2 FNYEAQ.

This clone was recorded a few times. CDR3 bases: TGTGCCAGCAGCCCCCGGCAGGGCAATCGACTGAACACCGGGGAGCTGTTTTTT. Protein: CASSPRQGNRLNTGELFF. This chain links TRBV7-2 with TRBJ2-2; a weak D match, TRBD1 (5 bases). The CDR3 contains 18 residues. Trimming cost V 5 bases and J 1 base, with 20 bases left between them. In germline, CDR1 is SGHTA, CDR2 FQGNSA.

The V gene is TRBV2, the J gene TRBJ2-7; D perhaps matches TRBD1 (5 bases). CDR3 size: 12 residues. Trimming removed 5 bases from V and 3 bases from J, with 8 bases in between. Germline loops: CDR1 SNHLY, CDR2 FYNNEI. CDR3 region: CASSPGNYEQYF. The DNA of the CDR3 is TGTGCCAGCAGTCCAGGGAACTACGAGCAGTACTTC.

Concerning this clone itself: The junction shows a germline mismatch at one end, possibly a read error. The CDR3 loop is CAASRDRASGGEQFF. CDR3 DNA sequence: TGTGCCGCCAGCAGAGATCGGGCTAGCGGGGGTGAGCAGTTCTTC. The chain carries TRBV15 and TRBJ2-1; 10 positions agree with TRBD2. This CDR3 is 15 amino acids long. Looked up from germline, CDR1 is LNHNV and CDR2 is YYDKDF (reference sequence). The whole variable domain, remainder taken from reference TRBV15 and TRBJ2-1, is DAMVIQNPRYQVTQFGKPVTLSCSQTLNHNVMYWYQQKSSQAPKLLFHYYDKDFNNEADTPDNFQSRRPNTSFCFLDIRSPGLGDTAMYLCAASRDRASGGEQFFGPGTRLTVL.

V is TRBV21-1 and J is TRBJ1-5; TRBD1 is the table's D call, not checked against the DNA. TRBV21-1 is a documented pseudogene. CDR3 length: 16 amino acids. The CDR3 DNA is TGTGCCAGCAGCGGGAAATCCGGGACAGGTAAACAGCCCCAGCATTTT. Translating gives CASSGKSGTGKQPQHF.

This clone was seen a handful of times. This chain links TRBV10-3 with TRBJ2-1; 10 positions match TRBD2. Germline CDR1 and CDR2: ENHRY and SYGVKD. The CDR3 covers 13 residues. Trimming removed 10 bases from V and 10 bases from J; junction bases left unmatched: 10. CDR3 sequence (DNA): TGTGCCACGGGGGGGCTAGCGGGAGTCGAGCAGTTCTTC. Amino acids: CATGGLAGVEQFF.

The chain uses TRBV7-2 and TRBJ2-1, with 8 positions matching TRBD2. J gave up 0 bases and V 2 bases, and 3 bases lay outside the gene matches. This CDR3 is built from 16 residues. Germline CDR1 SGHTA, CDR2 FQGNSA. CDR3 DNA: TGTGCCAGCAGCTTACGGGGGGGGAGCTCCTACAATGAGCAGTTCTTC. This encodes CASSLRGGSSYNEQFF.